This paragraph covers one T cell receptor beta chain sequence. Its antigen is unidentified. The data are from a study of OX40 agonist ivuxolimab in advanced cancers. Turning to the study itself: In this cohort, patients received ivuxolimab, an agonistic anti-OX40 (CD134) antibody. The study's findings and limits: At 0.1 to 3.0 mg/kg, CD4+ and CD8+ blood T cells expanded clonally by week 6. In general, CD8+ T cells held more expanded clones than CD4+ did, on average.

Data came from immunoSEQ multiplex PCR; TCRdb stores just in-frame clones and leaves some out. The table lists more than 80,000 clones, 65% to 90% of them singletons, with around 2% in the top ten. The CDR3 has 22 residues. The sample was CD4+ or CD8+ T cells sorted from blood, taken in a trial of the OX40 agonist ivuxolimab. The source of this sequence is an adult with an advanced solid tumor such as melanoma, head and neck, liver or kidney cancer. This chain uses TRBV21-1 with TRBJ2-7; whether TRBD1, the table's D call, matches the DNA was not checked. TRBV21-1 is described as a pseudogene. The CDR3 DNA reads TGTGCCGGCAGCAAAGCCGTCAGCGTCCCGGGACATAATGAGTCTCGCTCCTACGAGCAGTACTTC. This translates into CAGSKAVSVPGHNESRSYEQYF.